Sequencing of this T cell receptor beta chain was carried out in a study of blood T cell repertoires in COVID-19. Study at large: Whether acute or convalescent, the COVID-19 samples came from the United States, Italy and Spain. T cells, B-cell-depleted T cells, or PBMCs supplied cDNA or gDNA.

Trimming pared 3 bases from V and 2 bases from J, leaving 15 bases between. Germline V gene data show CDR1 as SGHTS and CDR2 as YDEGEE. The CDR3 length is 15 residues. As handled by the study authors: Reference gene primer amplification yielded estimated nucleated cell counts. TCRdb's table, derived via immunoSEQ multiplex PCR, lists solely in-frame clones and lacks some. The D gene and trimming were derived from the DNA, and the V and J assignments and clone size from that table. The data contain roughly 46,000 clones, 70% to 90% of them seen just once; the ten biggest clones take up about a sixth. The chain combines TRBV5-8 with TRBJ2-7; tentatively, D is TRBD1 (6 bases). The source of this sequence is a human donor in a cohort sampled during active COVID-19. The donor label of this sample is uncertain. Sample: peripheral blood. CDR3 residues: CASSSARGQAYEQYF. Here the CDR3 DNA reads TGTGCCAGCAGCTCGGCACGGGGACAAGCCTACGAGCAGTACTTC.